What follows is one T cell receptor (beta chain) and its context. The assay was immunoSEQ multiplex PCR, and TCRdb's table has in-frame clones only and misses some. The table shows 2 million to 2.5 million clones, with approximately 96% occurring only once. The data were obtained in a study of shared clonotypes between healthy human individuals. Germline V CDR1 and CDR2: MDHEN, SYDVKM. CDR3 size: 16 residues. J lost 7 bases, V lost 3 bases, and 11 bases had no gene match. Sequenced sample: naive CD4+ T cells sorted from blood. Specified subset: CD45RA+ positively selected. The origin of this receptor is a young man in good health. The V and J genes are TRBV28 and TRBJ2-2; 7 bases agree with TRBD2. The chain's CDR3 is CASSLGGKPTSGELFF. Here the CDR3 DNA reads TGTGCCAGCAGTTTGGGGGGGAAACCAACGAGCGGGGAGCTGTTTTTT.